Listed below are T cell receptor beta chains from one sample, sequenced in a study of CD8+CD57+ T cells in acquired aplastic anemia. TCRdb re-called the reads through MiXCR, storing one row per CDR3 protein. Of a few hundred thousand distinct CDR3 sequences in the sample, roughly 68% were seen once. Sample: sorted CD4+, CD8+, or CD8+CD57+ T cells (not recorded which) from PBMCs. The receptors come from a human donor in good health, serving as a control. The conserved cysteine and the conserved F or W are not part of the CDR3 here. D genes are given only for firm matches.

TRBD1	TRBJ2-5	TRBV7-2	ASSESRQGRRETQY
.	TRBJ1-6	TRBV9	ATSVRQSYSSPLH
TRBD2	TRBJ2-5	TRBV10-3	AITAGNPGLALETQY
.	TRBJ2-7	TRBV20-1	SARDSIGGTQY
.	TRBJ2-7	TRBV20-1	SARGPRAAEQY
.	TRBJ1-5	TRBV9	ASSAGTTSNQPQH
TRBD1	TRBJ2-7	TRBV6-2/TRBV6-3	ASSPASSLAPGQGYEQY
.	TRBJ1-5	TRBV20-1	SAARPLGAASNQPQH
TRBD1	TRBJ1-2	TRBV2	ASTGQGLNNYGYT
.	TRBJ2-7	TRBV10-3	AISDDTMGYEQY
TRBD1	TRBJ2-7	TRBV10-1	ASSQTGDHEQY
TRBD1	TRBJ1-5	TRBV20-1	SVGQGGQPQH
.	TRBJ2-7	TRBV20-1	SAIPPHSARTFAEQY
.	TRBJ2-7	TRBV20-1	SASGVGRLQQY
TRBD2	TRBJ2-7	TRBV7-2	ASSLSGGKSGNT
.	TRBJ1-3	TRBV9	ASTMGGGGSTVY
.	TRBJ2-3	TRBV29-1	GRGGGTDTQY
.	TRBJ1-2	TRBV12-3/TRBV12-4	ASRADRGSYGYT
.	TRBJ1-6	TRBV19	ASSIYAHDSPLH
.	TRBJ2-3	TRBV7-6	ASSLSSRDTQY
.	TRBJ2-7	TRBV6-1	ASSLGRGPYEQY